Presented here are 31 T cell receptor beta chains from one specimen sequenced in a study of blood T cell repertoires in COVID-19. Produced via immunoSEQ multiplex PCR; TCRdb's table is partial and in-frame only. The data contain a few hundred thousand clones, roughly 89% of them singletons. Sequenced input: peripheral blood. The receptors come from a woman aged 40 to 49 who had recovered from COVID-19.

The chain joins TRBV5-1 to TRBJ1-6, with a weak D call TRBD1 (5 bases). CDR1 and CDR2 from the germline V gene are SGHRS and YFSETQ. This CDR3 contains 15 residues. The germline V and J ends were trimmed by 0 bases and 9 bases, with 13 bases remaining between them. The CDR3 DNA reads as TGCGCCAGCAGCTTGGGTTCGGGGGGTTCTTCACCCCTCCACTTT. Amino acids: CASSLGSGGSSPLHF.

The gene calls are TRBV3-1 (or the pseudogene TRBV3-2) and TRBJ2-5; possibly TRBD1 for D (6 bases). CDR3 length: 14 residues. Germline V gene lookup returns CDR1 LGHDT and CDR2 YNNKEL (reference sequence). V lost 0 bases and J lost 2, with 7 bases in between. The CDR3 region has the DNA TGTGCCAGCAGCCAAGAGACAGGACAAGAGACCCAGTACTTC. Residues: CASSQETGQETQYF.

The chain recombines TRBV19 with TRBJ2-2; 10 positions agree with TRBD1. CDR1 is LNHDA, CDR2 SQIVND, per germline (reference sequence). This CDR3 is built from 13 residues. Germline trimming cut 5 bases from V and 16 bases from J; bases unmatched to any gene: 10. The CDR3 DNA reads TGTGCCAGTAGTGAGTGGACAGGGGGAAGACCGTTTTTT. The encoded protein is CASSEWTGGRPFF.

The chain combines TRBV7-9 with TRBJ2-7; TRBD1 agrees at 9 bases. The CDR3 extends over 16 amino acids. Germline V gene data show CDR1 as SEHNR and CDR2 as FQNEAQ (reference sequence). J lost 0 bases, V lost 5 bases, and 8 bases had no gene match. The CDR3 nucleotides are TGTGCCAGCAGCCATGGGACAGGGTTACCCTCCTACGAGCAGTACGTC. Protein sequence: CASSHGTGLPSYEQYV.

The chain uses TRBV10-1 and TRBJ2-3; D is unclear. CDR1 and CDR2 from the germline V gene are WNHNN and SYGVQD (reference sequence). V lost 0 bases to trimming and J lost 5 bases, with 3 bases between them. The CDR3 is 12 amino acids. CDR3 residues: CASSESRDTQYF. As DNA, the CDR3 is TGCGCCAGCAGTGAGTCGAGAGATACGCAGTATTTT.

The chain links TRBV7-9 to TRBJ1-4; 8 nucleotides match TRBD1. Germline V gene data show CDR1 as SEHNR and CDR2 as FQNEAQ (reference sequence). Trimming removed 5 bases from V and 4 bases from J; junction bases left unmatched: 9. The CDR3 extends over 16 amino acids. The CDR3 loop is CASSPDRGSVNEKLFF. The CDR3 bases are TGTGCCAGCAGCCCCGACAGGGGATCCGTTAATGAAAAACTGTTTTTT.

DNA of the CDR3: TGCAGCGCTCAGGGAGGTGCTAACTATGGCTACACCTTC. Amino acids: CSAQGGANYGYTF. The chain is built from TRBV29-1 and TRBJ1-2; D may be TRBD1 (5 bases). This CDR3 region has 13 residues. Germline V gene data show CDR1 as SQVTM and CDR2 as ANQGSEA. The V end was cut by 7 bases, the J end by 0 bases, with 12 bases between. Variable domain in full (rest from reference TRBV29-1 and TRBJ1-2): SAVISQKPSRDICQRGTSLTIQCQVDSQVTMMFWYRQQPGQSLTLIATANQGSEATYESGFVIDKFPISRPNLTFSTLTVSNMSPEDSSIYLCSAQGGANYGYTFGSGTRLTVV.

The rearrangement joins TRBV12-3 or TRBV12-4 to TRBJ2-3; D may be TRBD2 (5 bases). This CDR3 region has 13 residues. V lost 5 bases to trimming and J lost 2 bases, with 8 bases between them. The CDR3 sequence is CASSEGSTDTQYF. Written as DNA, the CDR3 is TGTGCCAGCAGTGAGGGATCCACAGATACGCAGTATTTT.

V usage is TRBV5-1 and J usage is TRBJ1-5; D is perhaps TRBD1 (5 bases). The CDR3 extends over 15 amino acids. Trimming removed 2 bases from V and 2 bases from J, with 11 bases in between. From germline, CDR1 is SGHRS and CDR2 YFSETQ. CDR3 residues: CASSLGVVGNQPQHF. The CDR3 coding sequence is TGCGCCAGCAGCTTAGGGGTGGTTGGCAATCAGCCCCAGCATTTT.

V and J are TRBV9 and TRBJ2-7, with 9 bases aligning to TRBD2. Per germline, CDR1 SGDLS and CDR2 YYNGEE. CDR3 length equals 18 residues. V shed 0 bases, J shed 4 bases, and the junction held 14 bases outside the gene matches. The CDR3 DNA follows: TGTGCCAGCAGCGTAGTATTGGGGGGACTAGCAGAATCTTACGAGCAGTACGTC. This gives the protein CASSVVLGGLAESYEQYV.

The chain links TRBV5-1 to TRBJ1-1; 8 bases agree with TRBD1. The V gene's germline CDR1 is SGHRS and CDR2 YFSETQ. CDR3 size: 14 residues. V gave up 1 base and J gave up 6 bases; unmatched junction bases: 5. Here the CDR3 reads CASSLKAGGSEAFF. DNA of the CDR3: TGCGCCAGCAGCTTGAAGGCAGGGGGCTCTGAAGCTTTCTTT.

The chain uses TRBV29-1 and TRBJ2-2, with 11 bases identical to TRBD2. This CDR3 is 14 amino acids long. CDR1 and CDR2 from the germline V gene are SQVTM and ANQGSEA. J was trimmed by 2 bases and V by 7 bases; bases with no gene match: 3. DNA of the CDR3: TGCAGCGCTAGCGGGGGGACCAACACCGGGGAGCTGTTTTTT. Its protein is CSASGGTNTGELFF.

The chain combines TRBV20-1 with TRBJ2-7; TRBD1 is a possible D gene (5 bases). This CDR3 is 12 amino acids long. The V and J ends lost 3 bases and 3 bases respectively, with 9 bases between them. Germline-derived CDR1 and CDR2 are DFQATT and SNEGSKA (reference sequence). The CDR3 region has the DNA TGCAGTGCTAGTTTCAGGGACTACGAGCAGTACTTC. Amino acids: CSASFRDYEQYF.

V gene TRBV2 combines with J gene TRBJ1-2; 7 bases line up with TRBD1. Per germline, CDR1 SNHLY and CDR2 FYNNEI. Trimming at V came to 4 bases and at J to 4 bases, leaving 9 bases not matched to a gene. This CDR3 is 15 amino acids long. This chain's CDR3 is CASSGQSGQRYGYTF. The DNA for the CDR3 is TGTGCCAGCAGTGGGCAATCGGGACAGCGCTATGGCTACACCTTC.

The CDR3 protein is CASSPFEGVGYNEQFF. The CDR3 DNA sequence: TGTGCCAGCTCACCATTTGAGGGAGTTGGATACAATGAGCAGTTCTTC. The rearrangement uses TRBV18 and TRBJ2-1; D is perhaps TRBD2 (5 bases). CDR1 and CDR2 (germline): KGHSH, LQKENI. The CDR3 contains 16 residues. Trimming left V 2 bases short and J 4 bases short, with 15 bases between.

The gene calls are TRBV7-9 and TRBJ2-3; D not certain. This CDR3 comprises 15 residues. The germline V gene encodes CDR1 SEHNR and CDR2 FQNEAQ (reference sequence). V was cut by 2 bases and J by 4 bases, with 13 bases left in between. The CDR3 DNA follows: TGTGCCAGCAGCTTATCAGAAGTCGTGGCAGATACGCAGTATTTT. It specifies CASSLSEVVADTQYF.

This clone was observed a single time. The V gene is TRBV7-2, the J gene TRBJ2-3; D unclear. This CDR3 is built from 13 residues. CDR1 and CDR2 from the germline V gene are SGHTA and FQGNSA. With 5 bases removed from V and 6 bases from J, the gap between germline ends came to 12 bases. CDR3 DNA: TGTGCCAGCAGCGCATTAGCCCCCGATACGCAGTATTTT. Translating gives CASSALAPDTQYF.

V gene TRBV15 combines with J gene TRBJ1-2; D is unresolved. This CDR3 comprises 13 residues. Trimming removed 3 bases from V and 6 bases from J, with 11 bases in between. CDR1 is LNHNV, CDR2 YYDKDF, per germline (reference sequence). CDR3 protein: CATSRVDWDGYTF. The CDR3 region has the DNA TGTGCCACCAGCAGGGTTGACTGGGATGGCTACACCTTC.

This clone has only one observation. The chain combines TRBV28 with TRBJ1-5, with D perhaps TRBD1 (5 bases). The CDR3 is 15 residues long. CDR1 MDHEN and CDR2 SYDVKM come from the germline V gene. V lost 5 bases to trimming and J lost 3 bases, with 14 bases between them. CDR3 protein: CASSPQAGVNQPQHF. The CDR3 DNA reads TGTGCCAGCAGTCCCCAAGCGGGGGTCAATCAGCCCCAGCATTTT.

This clone was found a few times. V is TRBV7-2 and J is TRBJ2-3; no reliable D call. This CDR3 is 14 amino acids long. CDR1 and CDR2 (germline): SGHTA, FQGNSA. V was pared by 1 base and J by 8 bases, with 13 bases between. The CDR3 DNA sequence: TGTGCCAGCAGCTTAGGGTTAGAGTCCCCTACGCAGTATTTT. This sequence encodes CASSLGLESPTQYF.

The chain links TRBV19 to TRBJ2-5; 11 bases fit TRBD1. This CDR3 has 14 amino acids. Losses at the gene ends were 7 bases for V and 6 bases for J; bases not matched to a gene: 7. The germline V gene encodes CDR1 LNHDA and CDR2 SQIVND (reference sequence). CDR3 coding DNA: TGTGCCAGTATTGACGGGACAGGGGGTAAGACCCAGTACTTC. Amino acid sequence: CASIDGTGGKTQYF.

This rearrangement joins TRBV5-6 to TRBJ1-5, with TRBD1 as a possible D gene (6 bases). Trimming cost V 4 bases and J 3 bases, with 17 bases left between them. Germline CDR1 is SGHDT and CDR2 is YYEEEE. The CDR3 has 16 amino acids. The CDR3 spells CASSHTGTPNNQPQHF. The DNA of the CDR3 is TGTGCCAGCAGCCACACCGGGACACCAAACAATCAGCCCCAGCATTTT.

This clone has just one count. The rearrangement uses TRBV7-2 and TRBJ2-5; a weak D match, TRBD2 (6 bases). CDR3 size: 12 residues. The V gene's germline CDR1 is SGHTA and CDR2 FQGNSA. The ends were cut back, 1 base at V and 10 bases at J, with 10 bases in the middle. The CDR3: CASSLGGDDQYF. The CDR3 nucleotides are TGTGCCAGCAGCTTAGGGGGGGATGACCAGTACTTC.

This sequence joins TRBV29-1 and TRBJ2-1, with D unresolved. Germline V gives CDR1 SQVTM, CDR2 ANQGSEA. The CDR3 is 11 amino acids. With 7 bases removed from V and 2 bases from J, the gap between germline ends came to 6 bases. The CDR3 reads CSAQTYNEQFF. The DNA for the CDR3 is TGCAGCGCCCAAACCTACAATGAGCAGTTCTTC.

This chain connects TRBV19 to TRBJ1-2, with D uncertain. This CDR3 region has 13 residues. Looked up from germline, CDR1 is LNHDA and CDR2 is SQIVND (reference sequence). Trimming removed 6 bases at V and 4 bases at J, with 12 bases between. CDR3 in DNA: TGTGCCAGTAGCCCCGACACCGGCTATGGCTACACCTTC. Translating it yields CASSPDTGYGYTF.

The CDR3 protein is CASSDRDRAYEQYF. CDR3 DNA sequence: TGTGCCAGCAGCGACCGGGACAGGGCCTACGAGCAGTACTTC. The chain has TRBV7-9 and TRBJ2-7, with TRBD1 matching 9 bases. With V trimmed by 5 bases and J by 2 bases, 4 bases remained unmatched. This CDR3 spans 14 amino acids. In germline, CDR1 is SEHNR, CDR2 FQNEAQ (reference sequence).

This rearrangement joins TRBV7-2 to TRBJ2-7; D unclear. Germline V gives CDR1 SGHTA, CDR2 FQGNSA. V lost 3 bases and J lost 4, with 16 bases in between. The CDR3 totals 15 residues. The CDR3: CASSFDFTKFYEQYV. CDR3 sequence (DNA): TGTGCCAGCAGCTTTGACTTTACCAAGTTTTACGAGCAGTACGTC.

This chain links TRBV5-6 with TRBJ1-6; no reliable D call. The CDR3 extends over 16 amino acids. V was pared by 4 bases and J by 7 bases, with 18 bases between. Germline values: CDR1 SGHDT, CDR2 YYEEEE. The CDR3 region has the DNA TGTGCCAGCAGCCGTGCGTCGGGAGCGGAAAATTCACCCCTCCACTTT. Translation: CASSRASGAENSPLHF. Full variable domain (remainder filled in from reference TRBV5-6 and TRBJ1-6): DAGVTQSPTHLIKTRGQQVTLRCSPKSGHDTVSWYQQALGQGPQFIFQYYEEEERQRGNFPDRFSGHQFPNYSSELNVNALLLGDSALYLCASSRASGAENSPLHFGNGTRLTVT.

The chain is built from TRBV24-1 and TRBJ2-5, with 7 bases fitting TRBD1. The CDR3 has 16 amino acids. The germline V gene has CDR1 KGHDR and CDR2 SFDVKD. J gave up 0 bases and V 1 base, and 4 bases lay outside the gene matches. CDR3 sequence: CATSDFMTGHQETQYF. DNA for the CDR3: TGTGCCACCAGTGATTTCATGACAGGGCACCAAGAGACCCAGTACTTC.

CDR3 coding DNA: TGTGCCAGCAGCCCACGGGAGGCCCTTAAGACCCAGTACTTC. Translated, it gives CASSPREALKTQYF. J is TRBJ2-5 and V is TRBV5-4; TRBD2 aligns across 7 bases. The CDR3 loop spans 14 amino acids. Germline V gives CDR1 SGHNT, CDR2 YYREEE (reference sequence). After removal of 4 bases from V and 6 bases from J, the junction contained 9 bases not matched to a gene.

V is TRBV10-3 and J is TRBJ2-7; D is perhaps TRBD1 (6 bases). Trimming shortened V by 9 bases and J by 2 bases, and 8 bases separated the two germline ends. Germline CDR1 reads ENHRY; CDR2 reads SYGVKD. The CDR3 covers 11 residues. CDR3 sequence: CAIRQAYEQYV. CDR3 DNA sequence: TGTGCCATAAGACAGGCCTACGAGCAGTACGTC.